The following is a T cell receptor (beta chain) sequence with its context. The target of this receptor is not known. No per-base quality is available; no much larger clone lies one base away. The data were taken from a study of T cell responses to AZD1222 COVID-19 vaccine listed by TCRdb under 2021. As for the study more broadly: TCR sequencing was performed for about 250 trial participants, of whom 207 were given two doses of AZD1222 and approximately 25 were given two doses of MenACWY control vaccine. Enrollment into the trials was organized by age into subgroups of 18-55, 56-69 and 70-plus years, and those subgroups contained around 150, 28 and 57 TCR-sequenced participants, respectively.

The CDR3 regions of human TCRbeta chains were subjected to immunosequencing. As for how the authors treated the data: TCRs in the repertoires were matched against a reference library of SARS-CoV-2-specific TCRs that had been generated with the MIRA antigen-specificity platform. Breadth meant the fraction of unique TCRs that were SARS-CoV-2-associated, whereas depth meant the fraction of total T cells that were SARS-CoV-2-associated. Each spike-specific TCR was assigned to its reactive spike region and to a CD4 or CD8 class using the MIRA data. Log10-transformed breadth and depth values were compared by one-way ANOVA with Sidak's multiple comparisons tests. Here the immuneACCESS table is served through TCRdb, limited to in-frame sequences with V and J called. Missing clones are a known gap in these copies; in checked studies unresolved V genes cover under half, and the rest lacks a known reason. The DNA was the basis for D and trimming; V, J and clone size are from that table. The sample table records some 140,000 clones; about 90% of these occur just once. The biggest ten clones account for 5.5% of the sample.

At the junction V is shortened by 3 bases and J by 0 bases, with 6 bases in between. The CDR3 measures 14 amino acids from cysteine to phenylalanine. Only CDR3 DNA is held: 42 bases, read in frame from base 1. The CDR1 and CDR2 encoded by the germline V gene are KGHSH and LQKENI. Broader findings and caveats from the paper: CD4 TCRs associated with the vaccine covered the entire spike protein, and the dominant responses were in regions 160-218 and 743-854. Because no samples from the day 14 peak response were available, repertoires could be characterized only after the peak T cell response. After two AZD1222 doses, spike-specific TCR breadth and depth were significantly higher than at day 0 and than in MenACWY recipients. Reportedly, almost half of the unique spike-specific TCRs recognized epitopes lying outside the regions that are mutated in the B.1.351 and B.1.1.7 variants. Conclusions about previously exposed vaccinees are limited, since just five to seven AZD1222 recipients were seropositive for SARS-CoV-2 at baseline. Most participants were white British and females outnumbered males, and the authors suggested that clonal diversity may have been underestimated. In the small 56-69-year group, the increase in depth fell short of significance, most likely because of low power.

Read against the paper, the sample's time point label means: baseline before first vaccination. The intended sense of this specimen's treatment or condition label: meningococcal conjugate vaccine given as trial control. The vaccinee samples were drawn from two UK trials, COV001 and COV002, one of which was a single-blind randomized controlled phase 2/3 trial testing AZD1222 (ChAdOx1 nCoV-19) in healthy adults. For TCRbeta chain sequencing, PBMC samples from trial participants were taken at day 0 and at day 28 after the second dose. The receptor comes from an adult in good health. Recombination linked TRBV18 to TRBJ1-5; no confident D gene assignment can be made. This sample comprised peripheral blood, obtained on day 0 of MenACWY control vaccination. The nucleotide sequence reads as follows: TGTGCCAGCTCACCCGGACCTAGCAATCAGCCCCAGCATTTT. Its translation reads: CASSPGPSNQPQHF.